These 13 T cell receptor beta chains were all obtained from the same sample, sequenced in a study of Tregs in tolerant kidney transplant recipients (dated by TCRdb to the late 2010s). The sample's time point, from its label and the paper: 6 months after combined kidney and bone marrow transplant. The transplants used related donors along with nonmyeloablative bone marrow transplantation, and in the human trials mixed chimerism was transient. Preparation of the library involved the immunoSEQ multiplex PCR assay. TCRdb mirrors the immuneACCESS table, restricted to in-frame sequences. Some clones are absent from its copies; in checked studies, under half trace to an unresolved V gene, and the reason for the others is unknown. For this sample there are 20,000 to 25,000 clones; about 85% appear just once. Roughly 24% of the sample comes from the top ten. Sequencing was performed on CD8+ T cells from blood (PBMCs), taken 6 months after the transplant. The receptor set was obtained from a human patient who received a combined kidney and bone marrow transplant. After a transplant, some of the T cells may come from the graft donor.

The rearrangement joins TRBV9 to TRBJ2-7, with 10 bases matching TRBD1. The germline CDR1 and CDR2 sequences are SGDLS and YYNGEE. With V trimmed by 2 bases and J by 6 bases, 5 bases remained unmatched. There are 14 residues in the CDR3. Here the CDR3 reads CASSVGTGVGEQYF. For the CDR3, the DNA is TGTGCCAGCAGCGTGGGGACAGGGGTCGGCGAGCAGTACTTC.

V is TRBV14 and J is TRBJ1-2, with D unclear. The ends were cut back, 1 base at V and 4 bases at J, with 7 bases in the middle. Looked up from germline, CDR1 is SGHDN and CDR2 is FVKESK. The CDR3 spans 13 residues. The CDR3 coding sequence is TGTGCCAGCAGCCAAGCGATCAGCTATGGCTACACCTTC. It specifies CASSQAISYGYTF.

The V and J genes are TRBV7-9 and TRBJ2-7; 7 bases line up with TRBD1. This CDR3 spans 17 amino acids. Germline V CDR1 and CDR2: SEHNR, FQNEAQ (reference sequence). V was clipped by 1 base and J by 2 bases; unmatched bases: 11. CDR3 protein: CASSLVVKTGSAYEQYF. The CDR3 region has the DNA TGTGCCAGCAGCTTAGTCGTAAAGACAGGGTCTGCCTACGAGCAGTACTTC. The complete variable domain, with remaining parts taken from reference TRBV7-9 and TRBJ2-7, reads DTGVSQNPRHKITKRGQNVTFRCDPISEHNRLYWYRQTLGQGPEFLTYFQNEAQLEKSRLLSDRFSAERPKGSFSTLEIQRTEQGDSAMYLCASSLVVKTGSAYEQYFGPGTRLTVT.

This clone was picked up one time. J is TRBJ2-7 and V is TRBV19, with a weak D call TRBD1 (5 bases). Trimming took off 0 bases at V and 5 bases at J, with 11 bases between the two ends. Germline V CDR1 and CDR2: LNHDA, SQIVND (reference sequence). CDR3 length: 14 residues. CDR3 sequence (DNA): TGTGCCAGTAGTATAGACCCAGGGATGAACGAGCAGTACTTC. Encoded protein: CASSIDPGMNEQYF. The full variable domain, with the rest looked up from reference TRBV19 and TRBJ2-7, is DGGITQSPKYLFRKEGQNVTLSCEQNLNHDAMYWYRQDPGQGLRLIYYSQIVNDFQKGDIAEGYSVSREKKESFPLTVTSAQKNPTAFYLCASSIDPGMNEQYFGPGTRLTVT.

The chain uses TRBV30 and TRBJ1-2; no reliable D call. Germline-derived CDR1 and CDR2 are GTSNPN and SVGIG (reference sequence). Trimming shortened V by 0 bases and J by 4 bases, and 6 bases separated the two germline ends. This CDR3 is 12 amino acids long. This CDR3 reads CAWSVYSYGYTF. For the CDR3, the DNA is TGTGCCTGGAGTGTATACAGCTATGGCTACACCTTC.

The V call is TRBV6-4, the J call TRBJ2-2; a possible D gene is TRBD2 (5 bases). V was trimmed by 3 bases and J by 0 bases, leaving 8 bases between them. The length of the CDR3 is 15 residues. Germline CDR1 is MRHNA and CDR2 is SNTAGT. The CDR3 DNA is TGTGCCAGCAGTGAGGGAGCGTCGAACACCGGGGAGCTGTTTTTT. It codes for CASSEGASNTGELFF.

The chain couples TRBV4-3 to TRBJ2-7; TRBD2 aligns across 10 bases. This CDR3 spans 15 amino acids. Germline V gene data show CDR1 as LGHNA and CDR2 as YSLEER. Unmatched junction bases numbered 2, after V lost 1 base and J lost 2 bases. Here the CDR3 DNA reads TGCGCCAGCAGCCAAGTACTAGCGGGGACCTACGAGCAGTACTTC. Its translation: CASSQVLAGTYEQYF.

The chain employs TRBV2 and TRBJ2-7; TRBD2 aligns across 10 bases. Losses at the gene ends were 9 bases for V and 3 bases for J; bases not matched to a gene: 5. The CDR3 extends over 13 amino acids. Germline V gene sequence: CDR1 SNHLY, CDR2 FYNNEI. The CDR3 here is CARRVAGGYEQYF. CDR3 in DNA: TGTGCCAGGCGAGTAGCGGGGGGCTACGAGCAGTACTTC.

The sample holds one count of this clone. The chain combines TRBV9 with TRBJ2-7; D unclear. CDR1 is SGDLS, CDR2 YYNGEE, per germline. This CDR3 contains 14 residues. V was clipped by 2 bases and J by 3 bases, with 12 bases between them. CDR3 sequence (DNA): TGTGCCAGCAGCGTCGCAGGAAATGACTACGAGCAGTACTTC. Its translation is CASSVAGNDYEQYF.

The chain combines TRBV6-5 with TRBJ2-7, with 9 positions matching TRBD1. CDR1 is MNHEY, CDR2 SVGAGI, per germline. This CDR3 has 13 amino acids. Trimming at V came to 6 bases and at J to 6 bases, leaving 6 bases not matched to a gene. For the CDR3, the DNA is TGTGCCAGCAGGGACAGGGGCCTGGGCGAGCAGTACTTC. It yields the protein CASRDRGLGEQYF.

The rearrangement joins TRBV7-9 to TRBJ2-7, with TRBD1 matching over 10 bases. Germline V gene data show CDR1 as SEHNR and CDR2 as FQNEAQ (reference sequence). Trimming took 6 bases from V and 5 from J; bases not matched to a gene: 1. This CDR3 has 12 residues. The CDR3 coding sequence is TGTGCCAGCAGGGACAGGGGGGACGAGCAGTACTTC. This codes for CASRDRGDEQYF. The variable domain in full, completed from reference TRBV7-9 and TRBJ2-7, reads DTGVSQNPRHKITKRGQNVTFRCDPISEHNRLYWYRQTLGQGPEFLTYFQNEAQLEKSRLLSDRFSAERPKGSFSTLEIQRTEQGDSAMYLCASRDRGDEQYFGPGTRLTVT.

The V call is TRBV4-1, the J call TRBJ1-1, with D maybe TRBD1 (5 bases). The V gene's germline CDR1 is MGHRA and CDR2 YSYEKL. The CDR3 is 15 amino acids. V was shortened by 4 bases and J by 0 bases, with 12 bases between the two germline ends. In DNA form, the CDR3 reads TGCGCCAGCAGCCCGCTAGAGACAGTGAACACTGAAGCTTTCTTT. This translates into CASSPLETVNTEAFF.

CDR3 protein: CASSRGRPPENEQFF. The DNA for the CDR3 is TGTGCCAGCAGCCGAGGGCGCCCACCCGAGAATGAGCAGTTCTTC. The V gene is TRBV7-6, the J gene TRBJ2-1, with D perhaps matching TRBD2 (5 bases). Germline lookup yields CDR1 SGHVS and CDR2 FNYEAQ. V lost 5 bases, J lost 7 bases, and 18 bases lay in between. CDR3 length: 15 residues.